This T cell receptor beta chain originates from a study of T-cell memory formation after mild COVID-19. The overall study: Each donor largely had its own TCR clusters. Findings of the study overall: CD4+ contracting clones were mainly CM and EM; CD8+ ones, EMRA. Clones that contracted from day 15 to 85 were balanced CD4/CD8, while later expanders leaned CD4+.

TCR alpha and TCR beta cDNA libraries carrying sample barcodes and UMIs came from 5'RACE with constant-segment primers. TCRdb itself ran the 5' RACE reads through MiXCR, one entry per CDR3 protein. The sample holds roughly 510,000 distinct CDR3 sequences, 17% seen once. Germline CDR1 and CDR2: SGHRS and YFSETQ. V trimming: 1 base; J trimming: 6 bases; junction bases outside the gene matches: 5. This CDR3 has 15 amino acids. Notes on this clonotype: Its antigen is as yet unknown.

This receptor was identified in an adult woman who had mild COVID-19 (a few samples of this study predate the infection). Cell type and time point are not known. The specimen sequenced was PBMCs or a T cell subset sorted from them (not recorded which). The chain carries TRBV5-1 and TRBJ2-2; TRBD1 matches at 8 bases. The CDR3 coding sequence is TGCGCCAGCAGCTTGTACGGACAGGGATCCGGGGAGCTGTTTTTT. This translates into CASSLYGQGSGELFF.